The source of this T cell receptor (beta chain) is a study of T cell responses to AZD1222 COVID-19 vaccine. The CDR3 is 14 residues long. The trim removed 4 bases at V and 5 bases at J, leaving 3 bases unmatched. Germline-derived CDR1 and CDR2 are SGHRS and YFSETQ. Measured with immunoSEQ multiplex PCR; TCRdb has only the in-frame clones, and not every one. The table has about 120,000 clones, approximately 90% seen once. The starting material was peripheral blood, obtained on day 0 of AZD1222 vaccination. V usage is TRBV5-1 and J usage is TRBJ1-6; TRBD1 matches at 7 bases. The clonotype comes from an adult in good health. Written as DNA, the CDR3 is TGCGCCAGCAGCAGAACAGGGGATAATTCACCCCTCCACTTT. This sequence encodes CASSRTGDNSPLHF.